One and the same sample provided the 27 T cell receptor beta chains below, sequenced in a study of Ad26.COV2.S vaccination and SARS-CoV-2 variants. Some clones are missing from TCRdb's copy, which holds only in-frame ones; the method was immunoSEQ multiplex PCR. The data contain 430,000 or so clones, 90% of them singletons. Indicated treatment: 19 received Ad26.COV2.S at low or high dose, single or two shots; about 5 received placebo; per-sample allocation not given. Each sample was drawn 63 days after the first injection (of vaccine or placebo). The input for sequencing was peripheral blood, taken in a trial of Ad26.COV2.S vaccine versus placebo. Every receptor here comes from a person between 18 and 59 years old who received the Ad26.COV2.S COVID-19 vaccine or a placebo.

J is TRBJ2-1 and V is TRBV10-3; 7 bases are shared with TRBD2. Germline V gives CDR1 ENHRY, CDR2 SYGVKD. J lost 7 bases, V lost 11 bases, and 11 bases had no gene match. The CDR3 extends over 13 amino acids. DNA of the CDR3: TGTGCCCTCTCGGGGGGACGAAGTAATGAGCAGTTCTTC. This translates into CALSGGRSNEQFF.

The chain joins TRBV9 to TRBJ2-1; D unclear. V was clipped by 3 bases and J by 10 bases, with 11 bases between them. Germline V gene lookup returns CDR1 SGDLS and CDR2 YYNGEE. This CDR3 is built from 12 residues. The CDR3 sequence is CASSEQNREQFF. CDR3 nucleotide sequence: TGTGCCAGCAGCGAACAGAACCGGGAGCAGTTCTTC.

This clone appeared a few times. The chain combines TRBV5-8 with TRBJ1-2, with TRBD1 as a possible D gene (6 bases). The CDR3 is 10 residues long. The V end lost 8 bases, the J end lost 6 bases, and 8 bases lay between the germline ends. The germline gives CDR1 SGHTS, CDR2 YDEGEE. Here the CDR3 reads CARDSNGYTF. The CDR3 bases are TGTGCCAGGGACAGCAATGGCTACACCTTC.

V gene TRBV6-5 combines with J gene TRBJ2-2; 9 nucleotides align to TRBD2. This CDR3 region has 16 residues. Germline assignment: CDR1 MNHEY and CDR2 SVGAGI. V gave up 3 bases and J gave up 4 bases; unmatched junction bases: 6. In DNA, the CDR3 is TGTGCCAGCAGTTATGGCGGGAGGGCGTTCACCGGGGAGCTGTTTTTT. It encodes CASSYGGRAFTGELFF.

The V call is TRBV11-2, the J call TRBJ2-5, with D possibly called TRBD1 or TRBD2 (5 bases each). The CDR3 length is 14 residues. Between the trimmed V and J ends, which lost 3 bases and 3 bases, there was a span of 11 bases. Germline assignment: CDR1 SGHAT and CDR2 FQNNGV. The CDR3 loop is CASSFSGREETQYF. Here the CDR3 DNA reads TGTGCCAGCAGCTTCTCGGGGCGGGAAGAGACCCAGTACTTC.

V usage is TRBV9 and J usage is TRBJ2-3; D is undetermined. Trimming shortened V by 0 bases and J by 4 bases, and 9 bases separated the two germline ends. Germline V gives CDR1 SGDLS, CDR2 YYNGEE. The CDR3 consists of 14 residues. This CDR3 is CASSVAVGSDTQYF. The DNA for the CDR3 is TGTGCCAGCAGCGTAGCGGTGGGATCAGATACGCAGTATTTT.

In this sample, this clone turned up a few times. This chain connects TRBV7-9 to TRBJ1-1; no reliable D call. The CDR3 spans 13 residues. The V and J ends lost 0 bases and 0 bases respectively, with 2 bases between them. Germline V gene sequence: CDR1 SEHNR, CDR2 FQNEAQ (reference sequence). DNA for the CDR3: TGTGCCAGCAGCTTAGCCCTGAACACTGAAGCTTTCTTT. It translates to CASSLALNTEAFF.

This clone was observed once. The chain carries TRBV5-4 and TRBJ1-1; maybe TRBD1 (5 bases). There are 16 residues in the CDR3. V was pared by 0 bases and J by 6 bases, with 18 bases between. Germline values: CDR1 SGHNT, CDR2 YYREEE (reference sequence). CDR3: CASSLGIRQIVAEAFF. CDR3 bases: TGTGCCAGCAGCTTGGGAATTAGACAGATCGTTGCTGAAGCTTTCTTT.

The chain recombines TRBV5-1 with TRBJ2-3; 8 bases align to TRBD2. Germline assignment: CDR1 SGHRS and CDR2 YFSETQ. This CDR3 is 17 amino acids long. Trimming took 3 bases from V and 8 from J; bases not matched to a gene: 17. The CDR3 protein is CASSSGGSGSLGGTQYF. CDR3 DNA: TGCGCCAGCAGCTCCGGGGGAAGCGGGAGTTTAGGAGGTACGCAGTATTTT. Together with reference TRBV5-1 and TRBJ2-3, the CDR3 gives the full variable domain: KAGVTQTPRYLIKTRGQQVTLSCSPISGHRSVSWYQQTPGQGLQFLFEYFSETQRNKGNFPGRFSGRQFSNSRSEMNVSTLELGDSALYLCASSSGGSGSLGGTQYFGPGTRLTVL.

This sequence joins TRBV7-6 and TRBJ1-1; the D gene is possibly TRBD1 (5 bases). The length of the CDR3 is 15 residues. V lost 3 bases and J lost 5, with 16 bases in between. Germline V gene lookup returns CDR1 SGHVS and CDR2 FNYEAQ. The DNA for the CDR3 is TGTGCCAGCAGCTTGGGTGGGGCCGAGGGGACTGAAGCTTTCTTT. Translation gives CASSLGGAEGTEAFF.

V usage is TRBV4-2 and J usage is TRBJ1-6; no definite D call. The germline CDR1 and CDR2 sequences are LGHNA and YNFKEQ. This CDR3 is 15 amino acids long. The ends were cut back, 4 bases at V and 5 bases at J, with 12 bases in the middle. The CDR3 here is CASSPLFTHNSPLHF. CDR3 nucleotides: TGTGCCAGCAGCCCTTTATTCACCCATAATTCACCCCTCCACTTT.

V is TRBV6-2 or TRBV6-3 and J is TRBJ2-7; no firm D call. Germline loops: CDR1 MNHEY, CDR2 SVGEGT. Deletions cut 2 bases from V and 4 bases from J, with 9 bases between. The CDR3 spans 13 residues. The DNA of the CDR3 is TGTGCCAGCAGTTACGGTTTGTATTACGAGCAGTACTTC. This encodes CASSYGLYYEQYF.

CDR3 nucleotides: TGTGCCAGTTGCCGGGACAGGGGTGAAAAACTGTTTTTT. Translating it yields CASCRDRGEKLFF. V is TRBV19 and J is TRBJ1-4; 10 nucleotides match TRBD1. The CDR3 consists of 13 residues. V gave up 8 bases and J gave up 7 bases; unmatched junction bases: 4. Germline values: CDR1 LNHDA, CDR2 SQIVND (reference sequence).

V and J are TRBV7-9 and TRBJ2-7; the D gene is possibly TRBD1 (6 bases). CDR1 and CDR2 from the germline V gene are SEHNR and FQNEAQ (reference sequence). V gave up 6 bases and J gave up 0 bases, with 12 bases separating them. This CDR3 has 14 amino acids. CDR3 sequence (DNA): TGTGCCAGCAGTTCCGGACAGCGCTCCTACGAGCAGTACTTC. Translated, it gives CASSSGQRSYEQYF.

V usage is TRBV18 and J usage is TRBJ2-7; 12 bases map to TRBD2. CDR3 size: 21 residues. CDR1 is KGHSH and CDR2 is LQKENI in the germline V gene. V shed 2 bases, J shed 2 bases, and the junction held 19 bases outside the gene matches. In DNA, the CDR3 is TGTGCCAGCTCACCAGCTCGGACTAGCGGGAATTCAAGGGCGGCAACCTACGAGCAGTACTTC. It encodes CASSPARTSGNSRAATYEQYF.

The rearrangement links TRBV27 to TRBJ1-6, with D possibly matching TRBD1 (5 bases). The CDR3 loop spans 13 amino acids. V gave up 6 bases and J gave up 6 bases, with 9 bases separating them. Looked up from germline, CDR1 is MNHEY and CDR2 is SMNVEV (reference sequence). The CDR3: CASSWDFNSPLHF. Written as DNA, the CDR3 is TGTGCCAGCAGCTGGGACTTTAATTCACCCCTCCACTTT.

The rearrangement joins TRBV19 to TRBJ2-1; D possibly corresponds to TRBD1 (5 bases). The CDR3 has 14 residues. CDR1 is LNHDA, CDR2 SQIVND, per germline (reference sequence). V was clipped by 6 bases and J by 6 bases, with 15 bases between them. The CDR3 nucleotides are TGTGCCAGTAGCCCGTGGGGCCCGACCAATGAGCAGTTCTTC. Protein product: CASSPWGPTNEQFF. Combining the CDR3 with reference TRBV19 and TRBJ2-1 gives the whole variable domain DGGITQSPKYLFRKEGQNVTLSCEQNLNHDAMYWYRQDPGQGLRLIYYSQIVNDFQKGDIAEGYSVSREKKESFPLTVTSAQKNPTAFYLCASSPWGPTNEQFFGPGTRLTVL.

The chain couples TRBV14 to TRBJ1-1; D gene uncertain. Germline V gene lookup returns CDR1 SGHDN and CDR2 FVKESK. The CDR3 is 15 residues long. V was cut by 0 bases and J by 1 base, with 9 bases left in between. The CDR3 nucleotides are TGTGCCAGCAGCCAAGATATAGGAGCGAACACTGAAGCTTTCTTT. Translating it yields CASSQDIGANTEAFF.

This chain uses TRBV5-6 with TRBJ2-1, with D unresolved. Germline-derived CDR1 and CDR2 are SGHDT and YYEEEE. This CDR3 is 12 amino acids long. With 0 bases removed from V and 6 bases from J, the gap between germline ends came to 4 bases. The CDR3 region is CASSLVTNEQFF. The CDR3 bases are TGTGCCAGCAGCTTGGTTACCAATGAGCAGTTCTTC.

CDR3 in amino acids: CASSIDTRLAGAGELFF. The CDR3 bases are TGTGCCAGTAGTATAGATACGAGACTAGCGGGAGCGGGGGAGCTGTTTTTT. The J gene is TRBJ2-2, the V gene TRBV19; TRBD2 matches at 12 bases. Germline V gene data show CDR1 as LNHDA and CDR2 as SQIVND (reference sequence). V lost 0 bases and J lost 8; bases outside the gene matches: 7. This CDR3 has 17 residues.

V is TRBV7-5 and J is TRBJ2-1; the listed D gene, TRBD1, was not tested against the DNA. TRBV7-5 is assigned pseudogene status. CDR3 size: 17 residues. CDR3 DNA: TGTGCCAGAAGCACAAGCCCCGGACAGGGGGCAGCATATGAGCAGTTCTTC. It codes for CARSTSPGQGAAYEQFF.

The CDR3: CASGPGQGRSTEAFF. CDR3 nucleotide sequence: TGTGCTAGTGGGCCGGGACAGGGAAGAAGCACTGAAGCTTTCTTT. The J gene is TRBJ1-1, the V gene TRBV12-5; the match to TRBD1 covers 9 bases. The length of the CDR3 is 15 residues. Per the germline V gene, CDR1 is LGHNT and CDR2 is FRNRAP. V dropped 6 bases and J dropped 4; count of bases not matched to a gene: 9.

The chain employs TRBV24-1 and TRBJ2-5; 9 bases match TRBD1. Losses at the gene ends were 6 bases for V and 3 bases for J; bases not matched to a gene: 16. CDR3 size: 18 residues. Germline V lookup: CDR1 KGHDR, CDR2 SFDVKD. The CDR3 sequence is CATSTNRGQASGEETQYF. CDR3 coding DNA: TGTGCCACCAGTACAAACAGGGGGCAGGCGAGTGGGGAAGAGACCCAGTACTTC.

Comment on this clone: Distinct nucleotide sequences in the sample also encode this CDR3. The chain couples TRBV4-3 to TRBJ2-7; D not resolved. The ends were cut back, 1 base at V and 3 bases at J, with 7 bases in the middle. This CDR3 comprises 13 residues. From germline, CDR1 is LGHNA and CDR2 YSLEER. The CDR3 loop reads CASSQGRNYEQYF. The DNA of the CDR3 is TGCGCCAGCAGCCAAGGCCGAAACTACGAGCAGTACTTC.

The V gene is TRBV7-9, the J gene TRBJ2-1; 10 positions agree with TRBD2. Germline CDR1 and CDR2: SEHNR and FQNEAQ (reference sequence). Trimming removed 1 base from V and 8 bases from J; junction bases left unmatched: 17. The CDR3 totals 19 residues. CDR3 sequence (DNA): TGTGCCAGCAGCTTAGTCCTCTCCGGGGCTAGCGGGAGTATCGATGAGCAGTTCTTC. Protein: CASSLVLSGASGSIDEQFF.

The J gene is TRBJ2-3, the V gene TRBV6-1, with D possibly being TRBD2 (5 bases). Germline values: CDR1 MNHNS, CDR2 SASEGT. The V and J ends lost 0 bases and 6 bases respectively, with 10 bases between them. The CDR3 has 14 residues. The CDR3 DNA follows: TGTGCCAGCAGTGAAGCGGGAGATTGGGATACGCAGTATTTT. This gives the protein CASSEAGDWDTQYF.

The chain recombines TRBV9 with TRBJ2-5; 7 bases are a match to TRBD1. Trimming cost V 2 bases and J 7 bases; bases outside gene matches: 14. Germline CDR1 and CDR2: SGDLS and YYNGEE. CDR3 length: 16 amino acids. CDR3 sequence reads: CASSVDPPRGRVTQYF. CDR3 DNA sequence: TGTGCCAGCAGCGTCGACCCCCCGAGGGGGCGGGTGACCCAGTACTTC.